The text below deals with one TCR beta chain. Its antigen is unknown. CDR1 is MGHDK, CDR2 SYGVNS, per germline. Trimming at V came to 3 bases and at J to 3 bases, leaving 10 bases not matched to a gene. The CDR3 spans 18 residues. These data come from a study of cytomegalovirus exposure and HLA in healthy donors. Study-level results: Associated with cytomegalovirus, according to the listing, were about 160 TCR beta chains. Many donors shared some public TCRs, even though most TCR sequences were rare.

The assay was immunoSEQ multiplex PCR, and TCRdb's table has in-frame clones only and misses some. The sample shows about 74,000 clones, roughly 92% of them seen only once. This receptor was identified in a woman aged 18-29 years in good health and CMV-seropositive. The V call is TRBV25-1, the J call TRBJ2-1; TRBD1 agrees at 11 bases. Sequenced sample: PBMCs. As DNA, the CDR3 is TGTGCCAGCAGTGACCCGACGACCGGGACAGGGGGCTACAATGAGCAGTTCTTC. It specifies CASSDPTTGTGGYNEQFF. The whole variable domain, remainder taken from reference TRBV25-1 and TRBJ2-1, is EADIYQTPRYLVIGTGKKITLECSQTMGHDKMYWYQQDPGMELHLIHYSYGVNSTEKGDLSSESTVSRIRTEHFPLTLESARPSHTSQYLCASSDPTTGTGGYNEQFFGPGTRLTVL.